This T cell receptor beta chain was sequenced during a study of a mutant IDH1 vaccine in newly diagnosed glioma. Here immunoSEQ multiplex PCR was the method, and the copy in TCRdb shows in-frame clones only, minus some. There are under 35,000 clones in the sample; almost 90% occur only once, and 20% to 25% lies in the top ten. This CDR3 is 14 amino acids long. Unmatched junction bases numbered 3, after V lost 1 base and J lost 5 bases. Per the germline V gene, CDR1 is SGDLS and CDR2 is YYNGEE. The time point denotes: week 11, during vaccination. Each dose of the vaccine consisted of 300 ug of mutant IDH1 20-mer peptide, with topical imiquimod. On this clone itself: The antigen is undetermined.

V is TRBV9 and J is TRBJ1-5, with TRBD1 identical over 7 bases. The origin of this receptor is a man aged 18 to 29 with glioma. This specimen was PBMCs, taken from a glioma patient whose treatment included an IDH1 peptide vaccine. CDR3 amino acids: CASSVWDSDQPQHF. DNA of the CDR3: TGTGCCAGCAGCGTATGGGACAGCGATCAGCCCCAGCATTTT.